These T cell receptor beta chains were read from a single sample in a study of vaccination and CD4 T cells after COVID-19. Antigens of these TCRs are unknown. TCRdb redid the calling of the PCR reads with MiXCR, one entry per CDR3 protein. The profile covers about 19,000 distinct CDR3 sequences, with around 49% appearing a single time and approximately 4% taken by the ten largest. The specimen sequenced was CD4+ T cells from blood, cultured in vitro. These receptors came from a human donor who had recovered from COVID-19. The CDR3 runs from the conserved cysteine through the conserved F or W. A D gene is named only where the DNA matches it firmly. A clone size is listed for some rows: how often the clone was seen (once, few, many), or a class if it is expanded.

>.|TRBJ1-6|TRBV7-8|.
TGTGCCAGCAGCAACGGGTGGAATTCACCCCTCCACTTT
CASSNGWNSPLHF
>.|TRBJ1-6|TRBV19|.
TGTGCCAGTAGTACCCGGACCTATCCGGTGCATAATTCACCCCTCCACTTT
CASSTRTYPVHNSPLHF
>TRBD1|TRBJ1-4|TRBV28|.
TGTGCCAGCAGTTTGCCCTCCCGACAGGGATCTGAAAAACTGTTTTTT
CASSLPSRQGSEKLFF
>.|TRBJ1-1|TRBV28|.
TGTGCCAGCAGTTCCCGTCGCGGGGCGGGAAACACTGAAGCTTTCTTT
CASSSRRGAGNTEAFF
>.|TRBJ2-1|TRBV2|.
TGTGCCAGCAGTGAAATCAGGGGCTCCTACAATGAGCAGTTCTTC
CASSEIRGSYNEQFF
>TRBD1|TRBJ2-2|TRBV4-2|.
TGTGCCAGCAGCCAACAAACAGGGGGCTTGGCCGGGGAGCTGTTTTTT
CASSQQTGGLAGELFF
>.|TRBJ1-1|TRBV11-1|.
TGTGCCAGCAGCCCCTTAGAAACTGAAGCTTTCTTT
CASSPLETEAFF
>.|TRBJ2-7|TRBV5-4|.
TGTGCCAGCAGCTTGCAATCCGGGCGCTCCTACGAGCAGTACTTC
CASSLQSGRSYEQYF
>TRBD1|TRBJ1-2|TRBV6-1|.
TGTGCCAGCAGTAATCGACAGGGCGGCTACACCTTC
CASSNRQGGYTF
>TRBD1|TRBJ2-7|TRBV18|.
TGTGCCAGCTCACCTACCTTCCGGGACAGGGCTGTCGACGAGCAGTACTTC
CASSPTFRDRAVDEQYF
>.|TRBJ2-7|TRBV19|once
TGTGCCAGTAGTATATCTCGAACCTACTACGAGCAGTACTTC
CASSISRTYYEQYF
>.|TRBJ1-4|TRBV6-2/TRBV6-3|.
TGTGCCAGCACCACCGGGCGGACTAATGAAAAACTGTTTTTT
CASTTGRTNEKLFF